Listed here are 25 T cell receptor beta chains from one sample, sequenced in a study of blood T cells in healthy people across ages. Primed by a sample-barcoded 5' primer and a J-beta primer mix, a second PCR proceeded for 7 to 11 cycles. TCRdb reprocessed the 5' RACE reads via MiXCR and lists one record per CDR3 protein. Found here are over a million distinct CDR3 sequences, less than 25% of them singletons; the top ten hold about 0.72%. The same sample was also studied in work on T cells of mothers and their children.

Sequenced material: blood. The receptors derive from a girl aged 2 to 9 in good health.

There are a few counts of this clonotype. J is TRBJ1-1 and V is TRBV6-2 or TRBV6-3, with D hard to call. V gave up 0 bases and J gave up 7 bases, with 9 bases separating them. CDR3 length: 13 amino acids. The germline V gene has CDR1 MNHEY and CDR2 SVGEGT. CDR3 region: CASSYSRRDEAFF. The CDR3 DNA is TGTGCCAGCAGTTACTCCAGACGAGATGAAGCTTTCTTT.

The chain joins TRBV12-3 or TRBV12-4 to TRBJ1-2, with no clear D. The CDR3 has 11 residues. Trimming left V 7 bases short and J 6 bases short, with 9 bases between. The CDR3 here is CASKSGNGYTF. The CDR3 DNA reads TGTGCCAGCAAATCGGGGAATGGCTACACCTTC.

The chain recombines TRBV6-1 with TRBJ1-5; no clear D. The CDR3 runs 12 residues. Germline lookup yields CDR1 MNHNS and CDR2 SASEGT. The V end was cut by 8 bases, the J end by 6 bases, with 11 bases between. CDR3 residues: CASRVGGQPQHF. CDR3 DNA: TGTGCCAGCCGTGTAGGAGGTCAGCCCCAGCATTTT.

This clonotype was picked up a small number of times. The CDR3 region is CSVGLSYSYEQYF. The CDR3 DNA follows: TGCAGCGTCGGACTTTCCTACTCCTACGAGCAGTACTTC. The chain uses TRBV29-1 and TRBJ2-7; D is possibly TRBD2 (5 bases). The CDR3 extends over 13 amino acids. CDR1 is SQVTM and CDR2 is ANQGSEA in the germline V gene. Trimming pared 6 bases from V and 0 bases from J, leaving 12 bases between.

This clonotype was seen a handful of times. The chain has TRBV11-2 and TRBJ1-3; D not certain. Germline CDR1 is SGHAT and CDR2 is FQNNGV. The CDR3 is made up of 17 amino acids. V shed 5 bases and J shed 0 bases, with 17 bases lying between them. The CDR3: CASSQWADLSSGNTIYF. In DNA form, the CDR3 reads TGTGCCAGCAGCCAATGGGCAGACCTTTCCTCTGGAAACACCATATATTTT.

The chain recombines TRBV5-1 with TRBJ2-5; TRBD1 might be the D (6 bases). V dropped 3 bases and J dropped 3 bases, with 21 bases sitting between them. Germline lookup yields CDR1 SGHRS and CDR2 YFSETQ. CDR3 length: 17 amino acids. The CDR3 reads CASSSDPSTGREETQYF. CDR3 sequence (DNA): TGCGCCAGCAGCTCGGACCCCTCAACAGGGAGAGAAGAGACCCAGTACTTC.

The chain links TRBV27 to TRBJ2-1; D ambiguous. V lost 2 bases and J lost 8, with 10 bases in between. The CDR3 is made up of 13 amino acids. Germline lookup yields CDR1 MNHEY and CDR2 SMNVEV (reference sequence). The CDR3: CASSLRVLDEQFF. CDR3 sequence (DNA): TGTGCCAGCAGTTTAAGGGTCCTCGATGAGCAGTTCTTC.

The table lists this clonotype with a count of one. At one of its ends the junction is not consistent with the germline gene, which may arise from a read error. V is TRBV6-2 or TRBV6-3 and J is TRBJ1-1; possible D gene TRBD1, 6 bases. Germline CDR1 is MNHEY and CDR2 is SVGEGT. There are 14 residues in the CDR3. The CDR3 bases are TGTGCCAGCAGTTATCCCGCAGGGGAGACTGAAGATTTCTTT. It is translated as CASSYPAGETEDFF.

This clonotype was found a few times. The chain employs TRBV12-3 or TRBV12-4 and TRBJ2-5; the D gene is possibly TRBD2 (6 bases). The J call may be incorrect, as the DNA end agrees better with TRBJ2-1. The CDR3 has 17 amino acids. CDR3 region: CASSLSQTRGFENEQFF. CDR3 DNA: TGTGCCAGCAGTTTATCTCAGACTAGAGGGTTTGAAAATGAGCAGTTCTTC.

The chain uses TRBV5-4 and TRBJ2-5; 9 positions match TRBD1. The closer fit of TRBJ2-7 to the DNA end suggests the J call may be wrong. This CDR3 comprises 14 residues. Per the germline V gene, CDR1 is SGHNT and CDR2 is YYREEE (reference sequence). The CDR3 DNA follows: TGTGCCAGCAGCTTTGACAGGGGGGAGTACGAGCAGTACTTC. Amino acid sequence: CASSFDRGEYEQYF.

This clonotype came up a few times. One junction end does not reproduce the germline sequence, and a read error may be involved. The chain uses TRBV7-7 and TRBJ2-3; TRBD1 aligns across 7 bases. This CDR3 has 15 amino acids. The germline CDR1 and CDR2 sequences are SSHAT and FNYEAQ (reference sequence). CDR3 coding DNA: TGTGCTAGCAGCCGACAGGGCCCCTTCGTAGATACGCAGTATTTT. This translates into CASSRQGPFVDTQYF.

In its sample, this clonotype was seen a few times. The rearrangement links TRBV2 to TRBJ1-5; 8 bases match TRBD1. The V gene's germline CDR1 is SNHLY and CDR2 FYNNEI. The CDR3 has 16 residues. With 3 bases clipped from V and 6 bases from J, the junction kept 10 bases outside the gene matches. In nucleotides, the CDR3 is TGTGCCAGCAGTGAGGGGCAGGGGGCGCGGGGTCAGCCCCAGCATTTT. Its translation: CASSEGQGARGQPQHF.

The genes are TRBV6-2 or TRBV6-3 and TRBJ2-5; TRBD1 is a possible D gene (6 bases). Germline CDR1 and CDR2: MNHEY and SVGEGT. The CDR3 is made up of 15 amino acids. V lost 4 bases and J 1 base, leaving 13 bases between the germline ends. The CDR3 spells CASSSGHLGQETQYF. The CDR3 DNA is TGTGCCAGCAGTTCGGGACATTTGGGCCAAGAGACCCAGTACTTC.

The CDR3 DNA is TGTGCCAGCAGTTACTCGATAGCTAGCGGGAGTAGGGAGACCCAGTACTTC. Protein product: CASSYSIASGSRETQYF. V and J are TRBV6-5 and TRBJ2-5; 10 bases align to TRBD2. Germline CDR1 reads MNHEY; CDR2 reads SVGAGI. The CDR3 is 17 residues long. Unmatched junction bases numbered 9, after V lost 0 bases and J lost 5 bases.

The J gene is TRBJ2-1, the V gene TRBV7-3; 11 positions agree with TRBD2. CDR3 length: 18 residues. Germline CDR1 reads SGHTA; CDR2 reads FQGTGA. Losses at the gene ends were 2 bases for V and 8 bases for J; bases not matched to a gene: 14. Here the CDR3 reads CASSLSPLIAGGVDEQFF. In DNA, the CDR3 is TGTGCCAGCAGCTTATCGCCCCTCATAGCGGGAGGGGTTGATGAGCAGTTCTTC.

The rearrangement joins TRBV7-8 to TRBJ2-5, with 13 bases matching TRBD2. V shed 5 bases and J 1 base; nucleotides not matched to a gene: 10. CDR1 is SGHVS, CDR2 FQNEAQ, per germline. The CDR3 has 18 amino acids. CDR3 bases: TGTGCCAGCAGCATTGGGACTAGCGGGGTCCCAGTCCAAGAGACCCAGTACTTC. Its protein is CASSIGTSGVPVQETQYF.

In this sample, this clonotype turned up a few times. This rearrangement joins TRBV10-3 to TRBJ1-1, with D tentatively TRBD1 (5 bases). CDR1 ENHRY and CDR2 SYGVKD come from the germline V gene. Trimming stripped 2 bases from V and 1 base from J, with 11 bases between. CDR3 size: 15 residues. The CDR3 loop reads CAISEPPTGNTEAFF. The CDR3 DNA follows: TGTGCCATCAGTGAGCCGCCCACAGGGAACACTGAAGCTTTCTTT.

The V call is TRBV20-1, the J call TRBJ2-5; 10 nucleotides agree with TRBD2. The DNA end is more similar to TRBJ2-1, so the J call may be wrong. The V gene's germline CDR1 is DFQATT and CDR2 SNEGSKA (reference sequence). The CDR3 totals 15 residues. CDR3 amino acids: CSASGLADHNERQFF. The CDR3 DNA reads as TGCAGTGCTTCCGGACTAGCGGATCATAATGAGAGGCAGTTCTTC.

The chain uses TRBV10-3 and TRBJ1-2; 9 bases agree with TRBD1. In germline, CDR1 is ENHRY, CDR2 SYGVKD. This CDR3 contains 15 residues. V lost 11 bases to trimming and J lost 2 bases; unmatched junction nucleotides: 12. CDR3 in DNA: TGTGCCCAGTCGGACAGGGGCTCATCAAACTATGGCTACACCTTC. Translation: CAQSDRGSSNYGYTF.

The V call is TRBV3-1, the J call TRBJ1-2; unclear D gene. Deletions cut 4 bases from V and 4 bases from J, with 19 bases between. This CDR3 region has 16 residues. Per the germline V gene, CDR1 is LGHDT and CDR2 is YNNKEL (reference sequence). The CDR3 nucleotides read TGTGCCAGCAGCCTGGAGTACATCGCCGGCGGCTATGGCTACACCTTC. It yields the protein CASSLEYIAGGYGYTF. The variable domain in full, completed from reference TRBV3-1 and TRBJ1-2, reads DTAVSQTPKYLVTQMGNDKSIKCEQNLGHDTMYWYKQDSKKFLKIMFSYNNKELIINETVPNRFSPKSPDKAHLNLHINSLELGDSAVYFCASSLEYIAGGYGYTFGSGTRLTVV.

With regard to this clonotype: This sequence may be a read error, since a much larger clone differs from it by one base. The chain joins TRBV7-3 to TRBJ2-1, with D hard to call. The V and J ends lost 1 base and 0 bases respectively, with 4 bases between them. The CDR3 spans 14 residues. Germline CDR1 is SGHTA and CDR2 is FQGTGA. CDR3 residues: CASSLMGSYNEQFF. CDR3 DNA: TGTGCCAGCAGCTTAATGGGCTCCTACAATGAGCAGTTCTTC. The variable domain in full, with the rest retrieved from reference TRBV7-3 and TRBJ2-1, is GAGVSQTPSNKVTEKGKYVELRCDPISGHTALYWYRQSLGQGPEFLIYFQGTGAADDSGLPNDRFFAVRPEGSVSTLKIQRTERGDSAVYLCASSLMGSYNEQFFGPGTRLTVL.

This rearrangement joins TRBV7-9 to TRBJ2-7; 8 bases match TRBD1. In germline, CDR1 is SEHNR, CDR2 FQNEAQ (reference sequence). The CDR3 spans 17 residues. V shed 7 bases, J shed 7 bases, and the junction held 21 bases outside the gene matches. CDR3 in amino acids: CASTGPDETGAPWEQYF. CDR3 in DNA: TGTGCCAGCACCGGACCCGATGAGACAGGGGCCCCTTGGGAGCAGTACTTC.

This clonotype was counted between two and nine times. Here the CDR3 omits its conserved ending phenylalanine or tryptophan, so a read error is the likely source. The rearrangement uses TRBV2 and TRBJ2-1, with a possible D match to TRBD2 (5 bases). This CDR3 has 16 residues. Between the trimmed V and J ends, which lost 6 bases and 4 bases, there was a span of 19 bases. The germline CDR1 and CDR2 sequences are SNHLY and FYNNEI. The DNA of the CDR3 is TGTGCCAGCAGAACTCGAGGGTCTCATCCTTACAATGAGCAGTTCCTC. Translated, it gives CASRTRGSHPYNEQFL.

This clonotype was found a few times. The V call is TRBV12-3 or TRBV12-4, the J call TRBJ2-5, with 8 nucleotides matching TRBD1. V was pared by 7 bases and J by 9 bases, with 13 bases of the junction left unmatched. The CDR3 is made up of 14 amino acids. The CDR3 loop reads CASTQGALEEAQYF. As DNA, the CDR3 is TGTGCCAGCACCCAGGGGGCACTGGAGGAGGCCCAGTACTTC.

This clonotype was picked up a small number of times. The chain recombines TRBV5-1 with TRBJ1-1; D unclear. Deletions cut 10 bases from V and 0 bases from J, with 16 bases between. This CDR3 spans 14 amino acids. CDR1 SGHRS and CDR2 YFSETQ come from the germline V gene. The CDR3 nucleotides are TGCGCCTCGACACCCACAGCTCTGAACACTGAAGCTTTCTTT. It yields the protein CASTPTALNTEAFF.